This entry lists 5 T cell receptor beta chains sequenced from one sample in a study of cytomegalovirus exposure and HLA in healthy donors. The PCR made use of 60 Vbeta and 13 Jbeta primers. Using immunoSEQ multiplex PCR, the repertoire was profiled, and TCRdb retains in-frame clones only, with some absent. The sample holds about 220,000 clones, roughly 80% seen once. Specimen: PBMCs. Every receptor here comes from a woman aged 40 to 55 in good health and CMV-seropositive.

J is TRBJ2-5 and V is TRBV18; 7 bases align to TRBD1. Germline values: CDR1 KGHSH, CDR2 LQKENI. The CDR3 spans 14 residues. V lost 3 bases, J lost 5 bases, and 6 bases stayed unmatched. The CDR3 here is CASSPTGSEETQYF. For the CDR3, the DNA is TGTGCCAGCTCACCGACAGGGTCTGAGGAGACCCAGTACTTC.

This chain uses TRBV2 with TRBJ1-2; D not resolved. Germline CDR1 SNHLY, CDR2 FYNNEI. The V end lost 6 bases, the J end lost 5 bases, and 7 bases lay between the germline ends. The CDR3 is 11 amino acids. The CDR3 DNA is TGTGCCAGCAGGAGAGGTTATGGCTACACCTTC. This sequence encodes CASRRGYGYTF.

This chain links TRBV7-6 with TRBJ2-2; 7 positions agree with TRBD1. The V gene end was trimmed by 5 bases and the J gene end by 1 base; junction bases not matched to a gene: 10. The germline V gene has CDR1 SGHVS and CDR2 FNYEAQ. This CDR3 is 17 amino acids long. The DNA of the CDR3 is TGTGCCAGCAGCCGACCCTCCCGGGACAGGAACACCGGGGAGCTGTTTTTT. It encodes CASSRPSRDRNTGELFF.

The chain recombines TRBV7-6 with TRBJ2-1, with 8 bases matching TRBD2. Germline lookup yields CDR1 SGHVS and CDR2 FNYEAQ. J lost 4 bases, V lost 0 bases, and 8 bases had no gene match. This CDR3 region has 17 residues. In nucleotides, the CDR3 is TGTGCCAGCAGCTTAGCTGTGAGCGGGGGAATATACAATGAGCAGTTCTTC. Residues: CASSLAVSGGIYNEQFF.

The V gene is TRBV14, the J gene TRBJ1-2, with unresolved D. Germline V lookup: CDR1 SGHDN, CDR2 FVKESK. V shed 1 base and J shed 1 base, with 7 bases lying between them. The CDR3 is 14 amino acids. The CDR3 DNA sequence: TGTGCCAGCAGCCAAGGAAGACTTAACTATGGCTACACCTTC. Amino acids: CASSQGRLNYGYTF.